The 18 T cell receptor beta chains below were found in one sample sequenced in a study of CD8+CD57+ T cells in acquired aplastic anemia. Genomic DNA provided the template from which TCR beta VDJ and CDR3 profiles were obtained. Each CDR3 protein is one row after TCRdb ran MiXCR on the reads. Among about 200,000 distinct CDR3 sequences listed, roughly two thirds were seen once. Patients sequenced had flow cytometry evidence of CD8+CD57+ cell expansion. The sample was sorted CD4+, CD8+, or CD8+CD57+ T cells (not recorded which) from PBMCs. The origin of the receptors is a human donor with aplastic anemia.

The chain recombines TRBV14 with TRBJ2-5; 11 bases agree with TRBD2. The germline gives CDR1 SGHDN, CDR2 FVKESK. This CDR3 spans 16 amino acids. V trimming: 6 bases; J trimming: 1 base; junction bases outside the gene matches: 7. CDR3 in amino acids: CASRQGLADSQETQYF. The CDR3 DNA reads TGTGCCAGCAGACAGGGACTAGCGGACTCCCAAGAGACCCAGTACTTC.

The chain recombines TRBV19 with TRBJ1-2, with TRBD1 identical over 8 bases. V shed 5 bases, J shed 2 bases, and the junction held 1 base outside the gene matches. The CDR3 spans 13 residues. Germline CDR1 is LNHDA and CDR2 is SQIVND (reference sequence). CDR3 sequence reads: CASSWTGNYGYTF. The CDR3 nucleotides read TGTGCCAGTAGTTGGACAGGGAACTATGGCTACACCTTC.

A remark on this clonotype: The junction departs from germline at one end; a sequencing error may be responsible. The chain carries TRBV24-1 and TRBJ1-5; TRBD1 matches 7 bases. The CDR3 length is 18 residues. Germline V gene sequence: CDR1 KGHDR, CDR2 SFDVKD. The CDR3 region is CAASDPLDRCRSNQPQHF. CDR3 DNA: TGTGCCGCCAGTGATCCGTTGGACAGGTGTAGGAGCAATCAGCCCCAGCATTTT.

The chain employs TRBV19 and TRBJ1-6; D not certain. V lost 6 bases, J lost 7 bases, and 13 bases lay in between. The CDR3 runs 14 residues. Germline CDR1 is LNHDA and CDR2 is SQIVND (reference sequence). The CDR3 loop is CASRGWIENSPLHF. The CDR3 DNA sequence: TGTGCCAGTAGGGGGTGGATTGAGAATTCACCCCTCCACTTT.

The chain links TRBV18 to TRBJ2-7; maybe TRBD1 (5 bases). The CDR3 runs 13 residues. Germline values: CDR1 KGHSH, CDR2 LQKENI. V gave up 6 bases and J gave up 3 bases, with 12 bases separating them. The CDR3, as DNA: TGTGCCAGCTCCTCACCCGACAGCTACGAGCAGTACTTC. It specifies CASSSPDSYEQYF. The whole variable domain, filled in from reference TRBV18 and TRBJ2-7, reads NAGVMQNPRHLVRRRGQEARLRCSPMKGHSHVYWYRQLPEEGLKFMVYLQKENIIDESGMPKERFSAEFPKEGPSILRIQQVVRGDSAAYFCASSSPDSYEQYFGPGTRLTVT.

The chain is built from TRBV2 and TRBJ2-3; TRBD1 matches 7 bases. Per the germline V gene, CDR1 is SNHLY and CDR2 is FYNNEI. The CDR3 runs 14 residues. V shed 4 bases and J 4 bases; nucleotides not matched to a gene: 5. DNA for the CDR3: TGTGCCAGCAGTGGACAGGGAATGTCAGATACGCAGTATTTT. Translating it yields CASSGQGMSDTQYF.

V gene TRBV29-1 combines with J gene TRBJ2-2; TRBD1 aligns across 10 bases. V lost 6 bases, J lost 0 bases, and 4 bases stayed unmatched. CDR1 is SQVTM and CDR2 is ANQGSEA in the germline V gene. The CDR3 has 15 residues. This chain's CDR3 is CSVRGQGANTGELFF. The CDR3 DNA reads TGCAGCGTGCGCGGACAGGGGGCGAACACCGGGGAGCTGTTTTTT.

The gene calls are TRBV20-1 and TRBJ1-6, with D unclear. Deletions cut 0 bases from V and 0 bases from J, with 9 bases between. Germline loops: CDR1 DFQATT, CDR2 SNEGSKA (reference sequence). The CDR3 loop spans 16 amino acids. The CDR3 spells CSARDGLSSYNSPLHF. The DNA for the CDR3 is TGCAGTGCTAGAGATGGGTTAAGCTCCTATAATTCACCCCTCCACTTT.

The rearrangement links TRBV10-3 to TRBJ2-3; D is possibly TRBD1 (5 bases). CDR1 is ENHRY and CDR2 is SYGVKD in the germline V gene. Trimming took 5 bases from V and 2 from J, leaving 14 bases between them. The CDR3 is 15 residues long. CDR3 DNA sequence: TGTGCCATCAGTCCCAGGGTCATCTTCACAGATACGCAGTATTTT. It encodes CAISPRVIFTDTQYF.

DNA for the CDR3: TGTGCCAGTACCACGGCCGAAAATTCACCCCTCCACTTT. Its translation is CASTTAENSPLHF. The V and J genes are TRBV10-3 and TRBJ1-6; D gene unclear. The CDR3 extends over 13 amino acids. Between the trimmed V and J ends, which lost 10 bases and 7 bases, there was a span of 14 bases. CDR1 and CDR2 (germline): ENHRY, SYGVKD.

This clonotype was recorded at least ten times. The chain carries TRBV9 and TRBJ2-7; D is ambiguous. CDR1 and CDR2 (germline): SGDLS, YYNGEE. This CDR3 has 12 residues. Trimming left V 3 bases short and J 8 bases short, with 12 bases between. The CDR3 here is CASSGISGKQYF. CDR3 in DNA: TGTGCCAGCAGCGGGATATCCGGTAAGCAGTACTTC.

The rearrangement uses TRBV20-1 and TRBJ1-2; the match to TRBD1 covers 7 bases. Germline values: CDR1 DFQATT, CDR2 SNEGSKA (reference sequence). This CDR3 has 11 amino acids. Unmatched junction bases numbered 4, after V lost 6 bases and J lost 6 bases. The CDR3 loop reads CSARDSDGYTF. The CDR3 region has the DNA TGCAGTGCCAGGGACAGCGATGGCTACACCTTC.

The chain couples TRBV29-1 to TRBJ1-1; 7 bases map to TRBD1. The length of the CDR3 is 12 residues. Germline loops: CDR1 SQVTM, CDR2 ANQGSEA. Unmatched junction bases numbered 2, after V lost 6 bases and J lost 1 base. The CDR3 DNA reads TGCAGCGTGAAGGGGGCGAACACTGAAGCTTTCTTT. Residues: CSVKGANTEAFF.

The J gene is TRBJ1-6, the V gene TRBV7-3, with TRBD1 as a possible D gene (6 bases). The V end lost 6 bases, the J end lost 8 bases, and 14 bases lay between the germline ends. This CDR3 spans 14 amino acids. Germline-derived CDR1 and CDR2 are SGHTA and FQGTGA. CDR3 nucleotide sequence: TGTGCCAGCAGTTCTGGACAGCCATATTCACCCCTCCACTTT. Its translation is CASSSGQPYSPLHF.

This clonotype has a handful of counts. The V call is TRBV6-1, the J call TRBJ1-3; 10 bases are shared with TRBD1. Germline V gene lookup returns CDR1 MNHNS and CDR2 SASEGT. Trimming removed 5 bases from V and 3 bases from J; junction bases left unmatched: 4. This CDR3 is 15 amino acids long. DNA of the CDR3: TGTGCCAGCAGTCTCGACAGGGGGCTTGGAAACACCATATATTTT. The encoded protein is CASSLDRGLGNTIYF.

The sample holds a few counts of this clonotype. The chain combines TRBV19 with TRBJ2-1; 9 positions match TRBD1. The CDR3 has 15 amino acids. The germline V gene has CDR1 LNHDA and CDR2 SQIVND (reference sequence). J lost 7 bases, V lost 2 bases, and 6 bases had no gene match. This CDR3 reads CASSITGTGFNEQFF. CDR3 bases: TGTGCCAGTAGTATAACCGGGACAGGGTTTAATGAGCAGTTCTTC.

The CDR3 DNA sequence: TGCAGTGCTAGTGCCTTCGGTCCTGCACGGCATGAAAAACTGTTTTTT. It translates to CSASAFGPARHEKLFF. The V call is TRBV20-1, the J call TRBJ1-4, with D uncertain. The CDR3 runs 16 residues. Germline V lookup: CDR1 DFQATT, CDR2 SNEGSKA (reference sequence). Trimming stripped 3 bases from V and 6 bases from J, with 20 bases between.

There are a few counts of this clonotype. The chain couples TRBV2 to TRBJ2-7, with D perhaps being TRBD1 or TRBD2 (5 bases each). Trimming took 7 bases from V and 3 from J, leaving 10 bases between them. CDR1 and CDR2 (germline): SNHLY, FYNNEI. The CDR3 is 12 amino acids. This CDR3 reads CASTGGIYEQYF. For the CDR3, the DNA is TGTGCCAGCACTGGGGGTATCTACGAGCAGTACTTC.